One sample yielded the 13 T cell receptor beta chains listed below, sequenced in a study of cytomegalovirus exposure and HLA in healthy donors (dated by TCRdb to between 2016 and 2019). The receptor library was made with the immunoSEQ multiplex PCR assay. For the multiplex PCR, a mixture combining 60 forward primers for TCR Vbeta segments and 13 reverse primers for TCR Jbeta segments was used. The clones in this table, taken by TCRdb from immuneACCESS, are in-frame only. Not every clone is retained; where verified, under half of the shortfall comes from an unresolved V gene, and the cause of the rest is unknown. For this sample there are approximately 100,000 clones; about 75% appear just once. Of the sample, 2.5% falls within the top ten clones. The specimen sequenced was PBMCs. The receptors were sampled from a man aged 35 to 55 in good health and CMV-seronegative.

The rearrangement uses TRBV5-5 and TRBJ2-7, with D uncertain. The CDR3 has 11 residues. V lost 4 bases and J lost 4, with 6 bases in between. The V gene's germline CDR1 is SGHKS and CDR2 YYEKEE (reference sequence). CDR3 sequence reads: CASSPHYEQYF. In DNA form, the CDR3 reads TGTGCCAGCAGCCCCCATTACGAGCAGTACTTC.

As for this clone: At one end, the junction sequence differs from germline, possibly due to a read error. The V gene is TRBV7-9, the J gene TRBJ2-1, with 11 bases matching TRBD2. Germline V lookup: CDR1 SEHNR, CDR2 FQNEAQ (reference sequence). CDR3 length equals 16 residues. As DNA, the CDR3 is TGTTCCAGCAGCTTGATTAGCGGGGGGGCGAGTAATGAGCAGTTCTTC. This codes for CSSSLISGGASNEQFF.

The gene calls are TRBV7-2 and TRBJ1-1, with 9 nucleotides matching TRBD1. V lost 7 bases to trimming and J lost 5 bases; unmatched junction nucleotides: 5. The CDR3 is 13 residues long. The germline CDR1 and CDR2 sequences are SGHTA and FQGNSA. In nucleotides, the CDR3 is TGTGCCAGCACCCGGGACAGGGTGACTGAAGCTTTCTTT. As protein: CASTRDRVTEAFF. Complete variable domain (other parts from reference TRBV7-2 and TRBJ1-1): GAGVSQSPSNKVTEKGKDVELRCDPISGHTALYWYRQSLGQGLEFLIYFQGNSAPDKSGLPSDRFSAERTGGSVSTLTIQRTQQEDSAVYLCASTRDRVTEAFFGQGTRLTVV.

The chain employs TRBV2 and TRBJ2-3; D is possibly TRBD2 (6 bases). CDR3 length: 17 residues. The V gene's germline CDR1 is SNHLY and CDR2 FYNNEI. Trimming took 0 bases from V and 0 from J, leaving 13 bases between them. The CDR3 loop reads CASSEALRGESTDTQYF. The CDR3 DNA follows: TGTGCCAGCAGTGAAGCGCTGCGGGGAGAAAGCACAGATACGCAGTATTTT.

The chain couples TRBV5-1 to TRBJ1-4; TRBD1 agrees at 10 bases. Germline-derived CDR1 and CDR2 are SGHRS and YFSETQ. The V and J ends lost 0 bases and 3 bases, in that order; junction bases with no gene match: 2. The CDR3 length is 16 residues. The CDR3 DNA follows: TGCGCCAGCAGCTTGGGACAGGGGGCCGCTAATGAAAAACTGTTTTTT. This codes for CASSLGQGAANEKLFF.

The chain links TRBV11-2 to TRBJ2-7; TRBD2 matches 7 bases. V trimming: 5 bases; J trimming: 2 bases; junction bases outside the gene matches: 9. This CDR3 is 15 amino acids long. Germline V gene lookup returns CDR1 SGHAT and CDR2 FQNNGV. CDR3 amino acids: CASSDRPSGPYEQYF. The CDR3 DNA reads as TGTGCCAGCAGCGACCGGCCTAGCGGTCCCTACGAGCAGTACTTC.

This clone was seen just once. The chain employs TRBV19 and TRBJ2-1, with 9 bases aligning to TRBD2. CDR3 length equals 15 residues. CDR1 and CDR2 from the germline V gene are LNHDA and SQIVND (reference sequence). The junction had 10 bases not matched to a gene; V was cut back by 3 bases and J by 10 bases. The DNA of the CDR3 is TGTGCCAGTAGTATGGGGGCGGGGGGGGCTCGAGAGCAGTTCTTC. Amino acids: CASSMGAGGAREQFF.

The chain carries TRBV25-1 and TRBJ2-3, with 8 bases aligning to TRBD1. V lost 5 bases and J lost 4; bases outside the gene matches: 2. Germline V CDR1 and CDR2: MGHDK, SYGVNS. The CDR3 runs 13 residues. The DNA of the CDR3 is TGTGCCAGCAGTAAACAGGGGGCAGATACGCAGTATTTT. This encodes CASSKQGADTQYF.

Remarks on this clone: A read error may account for a junction end that differs from germline. The chain carries TRBV5-8 and TRBJ2-2; D is possibly TRBD2 (6 bases). The CDR3 covers 15 residues. Germline loops: CDR1 SGHTS, CDR2 YDEGEE. CDR3 nucleotides: TGTGCCAGCAGCTTGGCTCTAGCGAAAACCGGGGAGCTGTTTTTT. It is translated as CASSLALAKTGELFF.

The genes are TRBV5-1 and TRBJ2-3, with TRBD2 as a possible D gene (6 bases). This CDR3 contains 14 residues. From germline, CDR1 is SGHRS and CDR2 YFSETQ. Trimming stripped 0 bases from V and 4 bases from J, with 9 bases between. The CDR3 coding sequence is TGCGCCAGCAGCTTGGGGGACTGGTCAGATACGCAGTATTTT. Its protein is CASSLGDWSDTQYF.

V gene TRBV7-9 combines with J gene TRBJ2-2; 8 nucleotides align to TRBD2. J was trimmed by 3 bases and V by 5 bases; bases with no gene match: 8. The CDR3 totals 16 residues. Germline CDR1 SEHNR, CDR2 FQNEAQ (reference sequence). CDR3 coding DNA: TGTGCCAGCAGCCTACGGGGGGGCCCGGACACCGGGGAGCTGTTTTTT. Amino acids: CASSLRGGPDTGELFF. Together with reference TRBV7-9 and TRBJ2-2, the CDR3 gives the full variable domain: DTGVSQNPRHKITKRGQNVTFRCDPISEHNRLYWYRQTLGQGPEFLTYFQNEAQLEKSRLLSDRFSAERPKGSFSTLEIQRTEQGDSAMYLCASSLRGGPDTGELFFGEGSRLTVL.

The rearrangement joins TRBV6-5 to TRBJ1-4; 9 bases line up with TRBD1. The CDR3 extends over 14 amino acids. V shed 5 bases and J 5 bases; nucleotides not matched to a gene: 3. Germline loops: CDR1 MNHEY, CDR2 SVGAGI. The CDR3 region has the DNA TGTGCCAGCAGTGGGGACAGGGAAAATGAAAAACTGTTTTTT. It encodes CASSGDRENEKLFF.

This clone was seen a few times. J is TRBJ1-1 and V is TRBV12-2; the DNA was not used to check the table's D call, TRBD1. TRBV12-2 is marked as a pseudogene. This CDR3 region has 12 residues. The chain's CDR3 is CASRLRGTEAFF. CDR3 DNA sequence: TGTGCAAGTCGCTTAAGGGGCACTGAAGCTTTCTTT.